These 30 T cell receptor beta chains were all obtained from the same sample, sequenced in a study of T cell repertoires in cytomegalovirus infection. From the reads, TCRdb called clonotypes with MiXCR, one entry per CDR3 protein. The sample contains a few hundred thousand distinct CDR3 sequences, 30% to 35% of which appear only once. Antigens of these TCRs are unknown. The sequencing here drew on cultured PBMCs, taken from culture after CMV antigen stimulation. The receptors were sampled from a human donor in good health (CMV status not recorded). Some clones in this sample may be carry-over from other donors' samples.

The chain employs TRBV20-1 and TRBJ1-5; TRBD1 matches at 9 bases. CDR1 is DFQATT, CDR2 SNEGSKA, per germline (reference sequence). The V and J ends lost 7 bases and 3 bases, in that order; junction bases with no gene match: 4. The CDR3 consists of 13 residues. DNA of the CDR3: TGCAGTGTCGGGACAGGGAACAATCAGCCCCAGCATTTT. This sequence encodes CSVGTGNNQPQHF.

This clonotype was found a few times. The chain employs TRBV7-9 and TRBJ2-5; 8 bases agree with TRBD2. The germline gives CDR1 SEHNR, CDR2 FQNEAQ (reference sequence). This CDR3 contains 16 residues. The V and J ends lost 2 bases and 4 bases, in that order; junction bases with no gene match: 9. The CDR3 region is CASSLFETSEGETQYF. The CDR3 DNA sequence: TGTGCCAGCAGCTTATTTGAGACTAGCGAGGGAGAGACCCAGTACTTC.

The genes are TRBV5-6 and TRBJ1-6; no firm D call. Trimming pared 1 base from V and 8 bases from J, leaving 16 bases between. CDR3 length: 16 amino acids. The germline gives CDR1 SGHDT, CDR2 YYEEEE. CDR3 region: CASSLLPRNSDSPLHF. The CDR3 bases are TGTGCCAGCAGCTTGCTTCCGCGGAACAGCGATTCACCCCTCCACTTT.

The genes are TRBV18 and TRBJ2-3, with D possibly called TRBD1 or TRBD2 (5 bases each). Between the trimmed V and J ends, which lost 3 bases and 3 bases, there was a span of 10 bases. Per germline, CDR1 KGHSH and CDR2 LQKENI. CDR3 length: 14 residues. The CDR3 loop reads CASSPFRETDTQYF. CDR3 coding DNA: TGTGCCAGCTCACCGTTCAGGGAGACAGATACGCAGTATTTT. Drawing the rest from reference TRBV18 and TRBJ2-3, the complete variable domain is NAGVMQNPRHLVRRRGQEARLRCSPMKGHSHVYWYRQLPEEGLKFMVYLQKENIIDESGMPKERFSAEFPKEGPSILRIQQVVRGDSAAYFCASSPFRETDTQYFGPGTRLTVL.

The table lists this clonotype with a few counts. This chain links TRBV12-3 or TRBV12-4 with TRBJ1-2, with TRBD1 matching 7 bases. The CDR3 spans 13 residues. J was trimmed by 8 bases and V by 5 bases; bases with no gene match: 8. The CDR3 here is CASSRQTGQGYTF. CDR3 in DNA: TGTGCCAGCAGTCGACAGACAGGGCAGGGCTACACCTTC.

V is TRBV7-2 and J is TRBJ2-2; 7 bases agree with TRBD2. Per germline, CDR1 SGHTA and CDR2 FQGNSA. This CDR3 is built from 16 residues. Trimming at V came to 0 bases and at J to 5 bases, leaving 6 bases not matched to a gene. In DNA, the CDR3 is TGTGCCAGCAGCTTAGCGCGGGAGTACCCGACCGGGGAGCTGTTTTTT. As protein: CASSLAREYPTGELFF.

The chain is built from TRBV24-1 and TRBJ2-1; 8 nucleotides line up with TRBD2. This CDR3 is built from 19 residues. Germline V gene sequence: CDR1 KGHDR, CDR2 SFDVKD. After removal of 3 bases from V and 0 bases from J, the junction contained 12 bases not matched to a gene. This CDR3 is CATSDPATSAKSSYNEQFF. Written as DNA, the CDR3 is TGTGCCACCAGTGATCCCGCGACTAGCGCAAAGAGCTCCTACAATGAGCAGTTCTTC.

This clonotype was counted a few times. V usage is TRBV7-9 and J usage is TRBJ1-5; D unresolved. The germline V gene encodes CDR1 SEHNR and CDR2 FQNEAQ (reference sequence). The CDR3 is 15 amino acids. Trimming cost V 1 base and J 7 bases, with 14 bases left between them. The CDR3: CASSLVFRWGQPQHF. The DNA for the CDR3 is TGTGCCAGCAGCTTAGTCTTCCGCTGGGGACAGCCCCAGCATTTT.

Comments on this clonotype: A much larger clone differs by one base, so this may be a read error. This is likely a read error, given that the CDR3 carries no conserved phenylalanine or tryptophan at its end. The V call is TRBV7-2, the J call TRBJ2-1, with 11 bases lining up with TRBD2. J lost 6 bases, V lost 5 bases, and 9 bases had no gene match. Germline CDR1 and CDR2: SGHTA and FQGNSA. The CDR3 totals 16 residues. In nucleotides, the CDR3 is TGTGCCAGCAGCCAACACCGACTAGCGGGATTCAATGAGCAGTTCTTA. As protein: CASSQHRLAGFNEQFL.

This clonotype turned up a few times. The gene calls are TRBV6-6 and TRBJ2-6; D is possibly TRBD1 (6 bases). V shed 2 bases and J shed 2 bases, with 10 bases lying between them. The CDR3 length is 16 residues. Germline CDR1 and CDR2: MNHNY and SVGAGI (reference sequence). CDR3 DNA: TGTGCCAGCAGTTACGTACAGGGCGCTGGGGCCAACGTCCTGACTTTC. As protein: CASSYVQGAGANVLTF.

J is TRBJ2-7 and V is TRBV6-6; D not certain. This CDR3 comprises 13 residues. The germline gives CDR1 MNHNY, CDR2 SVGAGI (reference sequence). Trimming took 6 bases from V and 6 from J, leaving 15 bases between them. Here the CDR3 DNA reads TGTGCCAGCAGCGTAGGACCTATGGGCGAGCAGTACTTC. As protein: CASSVGPMGEQYF.

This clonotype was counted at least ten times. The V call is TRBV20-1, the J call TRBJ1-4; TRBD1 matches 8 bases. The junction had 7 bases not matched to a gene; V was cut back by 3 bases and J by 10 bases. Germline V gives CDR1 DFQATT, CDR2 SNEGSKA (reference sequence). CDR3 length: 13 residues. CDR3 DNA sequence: TGCAGTGCTAGGGACAGGGTCGACAGAAAACTGTTTTTT. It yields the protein CSARDRVDRKLFF.

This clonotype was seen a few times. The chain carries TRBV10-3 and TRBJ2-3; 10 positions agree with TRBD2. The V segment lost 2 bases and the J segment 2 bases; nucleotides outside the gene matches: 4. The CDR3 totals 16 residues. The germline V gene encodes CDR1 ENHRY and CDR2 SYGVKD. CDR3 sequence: CAISEPAGGHTDTQYF. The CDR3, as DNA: TGTGCCATCAGTGAGCCAGCGGGAGGGCACACAGATACGCAGTATTTT.

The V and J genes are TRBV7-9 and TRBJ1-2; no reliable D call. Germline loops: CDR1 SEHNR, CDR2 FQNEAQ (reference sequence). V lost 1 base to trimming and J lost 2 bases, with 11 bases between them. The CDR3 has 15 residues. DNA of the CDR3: TGTGCCAGCAGCTTAGAAGTCGTCGGAAACTATGGCTACACCTTC. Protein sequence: CASSLEVVGNYGYTF. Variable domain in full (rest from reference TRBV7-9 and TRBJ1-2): DTGVSQNPRHKITKRGQNVTFRCDPISEHNRLYWYRQTLGQGPEFLTYFQNEAQLEKSRLLSDRFSAERPKGSFSTLEIQRTEQGDSAMYLCASSLEVVGNYGYTFGSGTRLTVV.

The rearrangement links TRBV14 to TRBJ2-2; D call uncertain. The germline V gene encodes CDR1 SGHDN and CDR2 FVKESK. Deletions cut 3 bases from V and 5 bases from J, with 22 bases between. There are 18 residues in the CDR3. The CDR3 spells CASSHKISTSLRTGELFF. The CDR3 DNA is TGTGCCAGCAGCCACAAAATATCGACATCCCTGAGGACCGGGGAGCTGTTTTTT.

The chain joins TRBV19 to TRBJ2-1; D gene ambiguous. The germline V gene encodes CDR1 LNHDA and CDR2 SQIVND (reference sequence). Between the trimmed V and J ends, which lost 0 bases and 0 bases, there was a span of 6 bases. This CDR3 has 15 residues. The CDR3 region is CASSIEGSSYNEQFF. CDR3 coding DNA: TGTGCCAGTAGTATAGAAGGGTCCTCCTACAATGAGCAGTTCTTC.

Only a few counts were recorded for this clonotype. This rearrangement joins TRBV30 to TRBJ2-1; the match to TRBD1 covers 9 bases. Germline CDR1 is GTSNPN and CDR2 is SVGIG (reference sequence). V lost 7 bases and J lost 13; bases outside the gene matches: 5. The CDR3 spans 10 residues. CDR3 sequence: CAYGQGSQFF. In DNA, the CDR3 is TGTGCCTACGGACAGGGGAGTCAGTTCTTC. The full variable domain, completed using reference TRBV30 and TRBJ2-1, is SQTIHQWPATLVQPVGSPLSLECTVEGTSNPNLYWYRQAAGRGLQLLFYSVGIGQISSEVPQNLSASRPQDRQFILSSKKLLLSDSGFYLCAYGQGSQFFGPGTRLTVL.

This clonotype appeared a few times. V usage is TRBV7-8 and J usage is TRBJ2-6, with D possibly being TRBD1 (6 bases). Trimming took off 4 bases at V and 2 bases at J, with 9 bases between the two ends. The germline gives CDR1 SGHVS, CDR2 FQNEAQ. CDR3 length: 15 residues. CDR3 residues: CASSSYRAGANVLTF. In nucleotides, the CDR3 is TGTGCCAGCAGCTCCTACAGGGCTGGGGCCAACGTCCTGACTTTC.

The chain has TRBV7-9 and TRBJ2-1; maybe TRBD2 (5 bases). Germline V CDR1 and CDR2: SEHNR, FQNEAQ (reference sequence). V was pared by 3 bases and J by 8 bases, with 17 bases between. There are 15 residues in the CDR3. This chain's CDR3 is CASSFRGIASDEQFF. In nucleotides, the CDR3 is TGTGCCAGCAGCTTCCGAGGGATAGCGTCAGATGAGCAGTTCTTC.

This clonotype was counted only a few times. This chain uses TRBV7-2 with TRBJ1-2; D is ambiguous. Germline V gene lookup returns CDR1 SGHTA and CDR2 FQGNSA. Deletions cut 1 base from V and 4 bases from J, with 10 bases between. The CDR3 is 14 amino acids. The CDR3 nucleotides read TGTGCCAGCAGCTTAGGTTCAGATGGCTATGGCTACACCTTC. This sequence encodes CASSLGSDGYGYTF.

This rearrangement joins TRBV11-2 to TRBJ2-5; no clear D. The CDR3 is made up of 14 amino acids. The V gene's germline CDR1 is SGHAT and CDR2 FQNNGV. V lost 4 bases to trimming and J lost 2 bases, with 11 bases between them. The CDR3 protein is CASSSWVGQETQYF. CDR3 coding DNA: TGTGCCAGCAGCTCCTGGGTAGGGCAAGAGACCCAGTACTTC.

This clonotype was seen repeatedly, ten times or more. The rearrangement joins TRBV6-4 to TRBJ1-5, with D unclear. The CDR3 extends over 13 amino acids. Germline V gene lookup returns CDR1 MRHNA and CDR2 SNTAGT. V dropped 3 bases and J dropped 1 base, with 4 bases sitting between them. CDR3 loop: CASSEGSNQPQHF. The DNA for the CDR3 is TGTGCCAGCAGTGAAGGGAGCAATCAGCCCCAGCATTTT.

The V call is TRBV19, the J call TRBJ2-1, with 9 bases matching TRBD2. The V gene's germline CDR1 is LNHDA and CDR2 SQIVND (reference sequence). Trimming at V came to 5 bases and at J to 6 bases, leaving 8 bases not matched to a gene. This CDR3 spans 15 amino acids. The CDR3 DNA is TGTGCCAGTAGTCTCTGGACTAGCGCAATCAATGAGCAGTTCTTC. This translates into CASSLWTSAINEQFF.

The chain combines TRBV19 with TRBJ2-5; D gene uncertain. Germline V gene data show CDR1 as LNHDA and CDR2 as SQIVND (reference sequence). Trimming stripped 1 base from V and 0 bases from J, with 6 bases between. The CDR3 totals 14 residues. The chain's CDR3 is CASSIGRNQETQYF. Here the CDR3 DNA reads TGTGCCAGTAGTATAGGGCGGAACCAAGAGACCCAGTACTTC.

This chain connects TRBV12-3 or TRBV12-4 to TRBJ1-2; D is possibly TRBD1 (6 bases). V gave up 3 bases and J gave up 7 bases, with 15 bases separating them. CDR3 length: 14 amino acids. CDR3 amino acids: CASSLGVQGRGYTF. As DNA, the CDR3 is TGTGCCAGCAGTTTGGGGGTTCAGGGGCGTGGCTACACCTTC.

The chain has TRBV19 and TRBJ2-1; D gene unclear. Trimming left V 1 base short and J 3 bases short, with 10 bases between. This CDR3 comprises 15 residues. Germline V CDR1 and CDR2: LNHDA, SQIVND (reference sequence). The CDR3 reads CASSIGPGGYNEQFF. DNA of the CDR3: TGTGCCAGTAGTATAGGCCCTGGTGGCTACAATGAGCAGTTCTTC.

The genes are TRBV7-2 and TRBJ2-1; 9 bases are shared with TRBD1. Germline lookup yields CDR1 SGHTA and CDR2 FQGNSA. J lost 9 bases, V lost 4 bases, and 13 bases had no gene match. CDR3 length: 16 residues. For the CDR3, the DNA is TGTGCCAGCAGCTCCGTCGGGACAGGGCAGGATGGTGAGCAGTTCTTC. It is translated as CASSSVGTGQDGEQFF.

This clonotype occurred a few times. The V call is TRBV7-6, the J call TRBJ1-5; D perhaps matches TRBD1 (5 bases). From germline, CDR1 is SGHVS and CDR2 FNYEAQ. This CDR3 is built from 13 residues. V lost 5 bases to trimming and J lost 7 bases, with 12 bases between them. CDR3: CASSRGWGQPQHF. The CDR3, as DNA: TGTGCCAGCAGCCGAGGGTGGGGCCAGCCCCAGCATTTT.

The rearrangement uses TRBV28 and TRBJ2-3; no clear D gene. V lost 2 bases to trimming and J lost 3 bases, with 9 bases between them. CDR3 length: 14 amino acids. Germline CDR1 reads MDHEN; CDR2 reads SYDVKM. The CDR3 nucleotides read TGTGCCAGCAGTTTACAGCGATTAACAGATACGCAGTATTTT. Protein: CASSLQRLTDTQYF.

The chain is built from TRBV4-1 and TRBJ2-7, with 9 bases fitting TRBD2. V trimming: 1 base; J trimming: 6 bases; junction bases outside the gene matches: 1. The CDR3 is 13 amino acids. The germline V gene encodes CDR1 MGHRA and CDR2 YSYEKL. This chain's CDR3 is CASSQGTSVEQYF. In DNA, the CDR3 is TGCGCCAGCAGCCAAGGGACTAGCGTCGAGCAGTACTTC.